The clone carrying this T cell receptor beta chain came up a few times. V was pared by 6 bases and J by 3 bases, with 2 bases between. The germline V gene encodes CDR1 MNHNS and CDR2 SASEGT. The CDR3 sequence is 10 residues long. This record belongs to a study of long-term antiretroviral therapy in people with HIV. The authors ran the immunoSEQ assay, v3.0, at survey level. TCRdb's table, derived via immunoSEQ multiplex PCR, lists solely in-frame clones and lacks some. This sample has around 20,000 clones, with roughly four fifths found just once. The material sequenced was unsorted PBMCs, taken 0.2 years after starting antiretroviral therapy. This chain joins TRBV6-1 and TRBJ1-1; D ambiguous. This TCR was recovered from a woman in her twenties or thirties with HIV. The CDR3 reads CASSDTEAFF. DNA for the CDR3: TGTGCCAGCAGCGACACTGAAGCTTTCTTT.